The rows below give T cell receptor beta chains drawn from one sample of a study of shared clonotypes between healthy human individuals. The table came from immunoSEQ multiplex PCR; TCRdb's copy has only in-frame clones and leaves some out. Found here are some 2,400,000 clones, around 95% of them singletons; the top ten hold 0.13%. The sample consisted of naive CD4+ T cells sorted from blood. These receptors all stem from a man aged 18 to 30 in good health. Both conserved end residues are part of each CDR3. A D gene is named only where the DNA matches it firmly. Rows may omit the clone size; those that give it use once, few, many or a size class.

abundance: NA; d_gene: NA; j_gene: TRBJ1-4; v_gene: TRBV28; CDR3nt: TGTGCCAGCAGTCCTGGGGGAAATGAAAAACTGTTTTTT; CDR3aa: CASSPGGNEKLFF
abundance: NA; d_gene: TRBD1; j_gene: TRBJ1-4; v_gene: TRBV7-6; CDR3nt: TGTGCCAGCAGCTCAGGGCAGGGGGCGCGGGAACTGTTTTTT; CDR3aa: CASSSGQGARELFF
abundance: once; d_gene: NA; j_gene: TRBJ2-2; v_gene: TRBV5-1; CDR3nt: TGCGCCAGCAGCTTGAAAGGGTCCAACACCGGGGAGCTGTTTTTT; CDR3aa: CASSLKGSNTGELFF
abundance: NA; d_gene: TRBD1; j_gene: TRBJ2-3; v_gene: TRBV2; CDR3nt: TGTGCCAGCAGTGTACCAGGGGGCGGGCCAGATACGCAGTATTTT; CDR3aa: CASSVPGGGPDTQYF
abundance: NA; d_gene: NA; j_gene: TRBJ1-2; v_gene: TRBV18; CDR3nt: TGTGCCAGCTCCCTCCTGGGAGCCAGCTATGGCTACACCTTC; CDR3aa: CASSLLGASYGYTF
abundance: NA; d_gene: NA; j_gene: TRBJ2-5; v_gene: TRBV5-4; CDR3nt: TGTGCCAGCAGCTTCGGACGGCGCGAGGAGACCCAGTACTTC; CDR3aa: CASSFGRREETQYF
abundance: NA; d_gene: TRBD2; j_gene: TRBJ2-1; v_gene: TRBV5-1; CDR3nt: TGCGCCAGCAGCTTGGAAATCGCGGGAGTCTCCTACAATGAGCAGTTCTTC; CDR3aa: CASSLEIAGVSYNEQFF
abundance: NA; d_gene: TRBD1; j_gene: TRBJ1-1; v_gene: TRBV27; CDR3nt: TGTGCCAGCAGGGGACAGGGGGCCTACACTGAAGCTTTCTTT; CDR3aa: CASRGQGAYTEAFF
abundance: NA; d_gene: NA; j_gene: TRBJ2-3; v_gene: TRBV6-6; CDR3nt: TGTGCCAGCAGTTACCGGCGGGGGCGCACAGATACGCAGTATTTT; CDR3aa: CASSYRRGRTDTQYF
abundance: NA; d_gene: NA; j_gene: TRBJ1-5; v_gene: TRBV21-1; CDR3nt: TGTGCCAGCTCCAAAACAGGAGGTAATCAGCCCCAGCATTTT; CDR3aa: CASSKTGGNQPQHF
abundance: NA; d_gene: TRBD1; j_gene: TRBJ1-5; v_gene: TRBV5-6; CDR3nt: TGTGCCAGCAGCCGACAGGGGAATCAGCCCCAGCATTTT; CDR3aa: CASSRQGNQPQHF
abundance: NA; d_gene: TRBD2; j_gene: TRBJ2-7; v_gene: TRBV5-1; CDR3nt: TGCGCCAGCAGCGTGGGACTAGCGGGGGTCCAGCAGTACTTC; CDR3aa: CASSVGLAGVQQYF
abundance: NA; d_gene: NA; j_gene: TRBJ1-2; v_gene: TRBV5-4; CDR3nt: TGTGCCAGCAGCTTGGCCCGGGAGAGGGGGTCGTATGGCTACACCTTC; CDR3aa: CASSLARERGSYGYTF
abundance: NA; d_gene: NA; j_gene: TRBJ1-5; v_gene: TRBV5-4; CDR3nt: TGTGCCAGCAGCTTATCAGGGGACAATCAGCCCCAGCATTTT; CDR3aa: CASSLSGDNQPQHF
abundance: NA; d_gene: NA; j_gene: TRBJ2-5; v_gene: TRBV19; CDR3nt: TGTGCCAGCAAGTTGGGGAATCAAGAGACCCAGTACTTC; CDR3aa: CASKLGNQETQYF
abundance: NA; d_gene: NA; j_gene: TRBJ2-1; v_gene: TRBV7-9; CDR3nt: TGTGCCAGCAGCAGATACAGGGATTCCTACAATGAGCAGTTCTTC; CDR3aa: CASSRYRDSYNEQFF
abundance: NA; d_gene: NA; j_gene: TRBJ1-5; v_gene: TRBV28; CDR3nt: TGTGCCAGCAGTTTAACGACAGCTGATCAGCCCCAGCATTTT; CDR3aa: CASSLTTADQPQHF
abundance: NA; d_gene: TRBD1; j_gene: TRBJ1-1; v_gene: TRBV6-5; CDR3nt: TGTGCCAGCAGCCGGGAGGGGACAGGGAACACTGAAGCTTTCTTT; CDR3aa: CASSREGTGNTEAFF
abundance: NA; d_gene: NA; j_gene: TRBJ1-2; v_gene: TRBV5-1; CDR3nt: TGCGCCAGCAGCTTGGTGGCGGACAATGGCTACACCTTC; CDR3aa: CASSLVADNGYTF
abundance: NA; d_gene: NA; j_gene: TRBJ1-6; v_gene: TRBV7-2; CDR3nt: TGTGCCAGCAGCTCCCCCAGGGATAATTCACCCCTCCACTTT; CDR3aa: CASSSPRDNSPLHF
abundance: NA; d_gene: NA; j_gene: TRBJ2-2; v_gene: TRBV18; CDR3nt: TGTGCCAGCTCACCAGGCCATGCAGACGGGGAGCTGTTTTTT; CDR3aa: CASSPGHADGELFF
abundance: NA; d_gene: TRBD1; j_gene: TRBJ2-7; v_gene: TRBV6-5; CDR3nt: TGTGCCAGCAGCCATGGCGGGACAGGCTCCTACGAGCAGTACTTC; CDR3aa: CASSHGGTGSYEQYF
abundance: NA; d_gene: TRBD1; j_gene: TRBJ2-5; v_gene: TRBV2; CDR3nt: TGTGCCAGCAGCCCGGACAGGGGCCAAGAGACCCAGTACTTC; CDR3aa: CASSPDRGQETQYF
abundance: NA; d_gene: TRBD1; j_gene: TRBJ1-1; v_gene: TRBV6-5; CDR3nt: TGTGCCAGCAACGGACAGGGGGACACTGAAGCTTTCTTT; CDR3aa: CASNGQGDTEAFF
abundance: NA; d_gene: TRBD1; j_gene: TRBJ2-7; v_gene: TRBV11-2; CDR3nt: TGTGCCAGCAGCTCAATAACAGGGGTTACCGAGCAGTACTTC; CDR3aa: CASSSITGVTEQYF
abundance: NA; d_gene: NA; j_gene: TRBJ1-2; v_gene: TRBV5-5; CDR3nt: TGTGCCAGCAGCTTGGATACGGTATATGGCTACACCTTC; CDR3aa: CASSLDTVYGYTF
abundance: NA; d_gene: TRBD1; j_gene: TRBJ2-1; v_gene: TRBV30; CDR3nt: TGTGCCTGGTTGGGACAGGGGCTGGGCAATGAGCAGTTCTTC; CDR3aa: CAWLGQGLGNEQFF